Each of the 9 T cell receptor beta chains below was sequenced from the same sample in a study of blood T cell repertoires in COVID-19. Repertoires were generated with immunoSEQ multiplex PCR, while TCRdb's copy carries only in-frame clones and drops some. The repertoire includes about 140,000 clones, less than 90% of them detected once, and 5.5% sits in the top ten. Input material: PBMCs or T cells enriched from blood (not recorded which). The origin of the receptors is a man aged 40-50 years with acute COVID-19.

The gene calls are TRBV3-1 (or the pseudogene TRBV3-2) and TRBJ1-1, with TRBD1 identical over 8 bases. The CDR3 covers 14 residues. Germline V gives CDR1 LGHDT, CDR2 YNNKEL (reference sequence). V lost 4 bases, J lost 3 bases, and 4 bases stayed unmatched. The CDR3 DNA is TGTGCCAGCAGCCTACTGGACAGGGACACTGAAGCTTTCTTT. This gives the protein CASSLLDRDTEAFF.

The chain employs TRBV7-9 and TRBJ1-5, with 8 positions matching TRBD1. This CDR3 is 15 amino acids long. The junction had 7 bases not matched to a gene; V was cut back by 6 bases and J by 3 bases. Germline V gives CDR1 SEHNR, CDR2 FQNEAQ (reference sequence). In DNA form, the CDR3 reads TGTGCCAGCAGTTTCGGGACAGGTTCCAATCAGCCCCAGCATTTT. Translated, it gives CASSFGTGSNQPQHF.

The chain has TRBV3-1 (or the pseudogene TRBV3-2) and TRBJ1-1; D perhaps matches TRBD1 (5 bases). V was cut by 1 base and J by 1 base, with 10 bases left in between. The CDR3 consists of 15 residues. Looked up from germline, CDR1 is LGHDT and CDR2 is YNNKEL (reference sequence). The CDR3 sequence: CASSQGVRGNTEAFF. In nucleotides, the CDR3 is TGTGCCAGCAGCCAAGGGGTTAGGGGGAACACTGAAGCTTTCTTT.

This chain's CDR3 is CASTQGDRGYEQYF. CDR3 DNA: TGTGCCAGCACCCAAGGGGACAGGGGCTACGAGCAGTACTTC. The rearrangement uses TRBV28 and TRBJ2-7, with 10 bases fitting TRBD1. Per the germline V gene, CDR1 is MDHEN and CDR2 is SYDVKM. The J segment lost 3 bases and the V segment lost 7 bases, leaving 6 bases of the junction unmatched. The CDR3 totals 14 residues.

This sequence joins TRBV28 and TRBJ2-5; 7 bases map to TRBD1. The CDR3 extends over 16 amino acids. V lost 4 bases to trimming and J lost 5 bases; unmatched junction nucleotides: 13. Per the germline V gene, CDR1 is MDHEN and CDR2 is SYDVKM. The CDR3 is CASSSQTGNVGETQYF. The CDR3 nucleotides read TGTGCCAGCAGTTCTCAGACAGGGAACGTCGGCGAGACCCAGTACTTC.

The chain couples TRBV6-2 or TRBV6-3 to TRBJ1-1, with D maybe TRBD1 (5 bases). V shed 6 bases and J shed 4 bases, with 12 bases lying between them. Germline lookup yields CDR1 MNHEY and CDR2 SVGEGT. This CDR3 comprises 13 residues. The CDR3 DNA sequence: TGTGCCAGCAGCTGGGGACTGTTCACTGAAGCTTTCTTT. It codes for CASSWGLFTEAFF.

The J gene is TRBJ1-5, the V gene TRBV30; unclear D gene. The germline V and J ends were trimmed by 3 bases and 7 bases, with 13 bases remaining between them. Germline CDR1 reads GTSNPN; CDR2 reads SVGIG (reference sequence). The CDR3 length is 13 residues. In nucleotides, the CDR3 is TGTGCCTGGAGGCGGGGTCCGGGGCAGCCCCAGCATTTT. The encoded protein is CAWRRGPGQPQHF.

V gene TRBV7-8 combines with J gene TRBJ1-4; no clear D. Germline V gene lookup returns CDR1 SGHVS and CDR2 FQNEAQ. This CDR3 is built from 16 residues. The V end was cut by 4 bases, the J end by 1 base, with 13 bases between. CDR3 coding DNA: TGTGCCAGCAGCTCCCACTTCCGGGAAACTAATGAAAAACTGTTTTTT. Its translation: CASSSHFRETNEKLFF.

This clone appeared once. CDR3 nucleotides: TGCGCCAGCAGATACGGGACTCCTAGCTCCTATAATTCACCCCTCCACTTT. Translated, it gives CASRYGTPSSYNSPLHF. The chain carries TRBV5-1 and TRBJ1-6, with D possibly matching TRBD1 (5 bases). V dropped 5 bases and J dropped 0 bases, with 15 bases sitting between them. Germline CDR1 is SGHRS and CDR2 is YFSETQ. CDR3 length: 17 residues.